One sample yielded the 17 T cell receptor beta chains listed below, sequenced in a study of cytomegalovirus exposure and HLA in healthy donors. The PCR contained 60 Vbeta and 13 Jbeta primers. The protocol was immunoSEQ multiplex PCR, while the TCRdb copy is restricted to in-frame clones and leaves out a portion. The top ten hold roughly 10% of the sample, which has more than 90,000 clones, 70% seen once. Source material: PBMCs. These receptors were taken from a man aged 25 to 45 in good health and CMV-seropositive.

This clone has only a few counts. This chain joins TRBV21-1 and TRBJ1-5; the DNA was not used to check the table's D call, TRBD1. TRBV21-1 is termed a pseudogene. There are 14 residues in the CDR3. The CDR3 region has the DNA TGTGCCAGTTATATGACAGGAAACAATCAGCCCCAGCATTTT. Translation: CASYMTGNNQPQHF.

This rearrangement joins TRBV27 to TRBJ2-5, with a tentative D call TRBD2 (6 bases). The CDR3 covers 15 residues. CDR1 MNHEY and CDR2 SMNVEV come from the germline V gene (reference sequence). Trimming shortened V by 1 base and J by 2 bases, and 11 bases separated the two germline ends. CDR3 region: CASSLYGGPQETQYF. As DNA, the CDR3 is TGTGCCAGCAGTTTATACGGGGGACCACAAGAGACCCAGTACTTC.

CDR3 amino acids: CASSRDRVYNEQFF. CDR3 nucleotides: TGTGCCAGCAGCCGGGACAGGGTTTACAATGAGCAGTTCTTC. The gene calls are TRBV6-5 and TRBJ2-1; 9 positions match TRBD1. Trimming removed 6 bases from V and 4 bases from J; junction bases left unmatched: 4. This CDR3 is built from 14 residues. Per the germline V gene, CDR1 is MNHEY and CDR2 is SVGAGI.

Only a few counts were recorded for this clone. The rearrangement joins TRBV2 to TRBJ1-6; TRBD1 agrees at 8 bases. The CDR3 totals 17 residues. Germline V gene data show CDR1 as SNHLY and CDR2 as FYNNEI. The J segment lost 11 bases and the V segment lost 0 bases, leaving 12 bases of the junction unmatched. In nucleotides, the CDR3 is TGTGCCAGCAGTGAAGCGCTGGACAGGGATTCGTGGACACCCCTCCACTTT. Translating it yields CASSEALDRDSWTPLHF.

As regards this clone: In the same sample, other DNA sequences code for this CDR3. The rearrangement uses TRBV29-1 and TRBJ1-2, with D unresolved. Germline V CDR1 and CDR2: SQVTM, ANQGSEA. CDR3 size: 10 residues. CDR3 loop: CSVYPESYTF. The CDR3 region has the DNA TGCAGTGTTTATCCGGAGAGCTACACCTTC.

This clone was observed a few times. This rearrangement joins TRBV9 to TRBJ2-2, with D possibly TRBD2 on 5 matching bases. V lost 1 base and J 0 bases, leaving 13 bases between the germline ends. CDR1 SGDLS and CDR2 YYNGEE come from the germline V gene. There are 17 residues in the CDR3. CDR3: CASSVPLSGANTGELFF. CDR3 nucleotide sequence: TGTGCCAGCAGCGTACCTTTGAGCGGAGCGAACACCGGGGAGCTGTTTTTT. The full variable domain, in which reference TRBV9 and TRBJ2-2 provide the parts outside the CDR3, is DSGVTQTPKHLITATGQRVTLRCSPRSGDLSVYWYQQSLDQGLQFLIQYYNGEERAKGNILERFSAQQFPDLHSELNLSSLELGDSALYFCASSVPLSGANTGELFFGEGSRLTVL.

This clone has only one observation. The J gene is TRBJ2-7, the V gene TRBV23-1; tentative D call: TRBD1 (6 bases). TRBV23-1 counts as an open reading frame of uncertain function. The CDR3 totals 11 residues. The CDR3 region is CASSRRHRDNV. CDR3 bases: TGCGCCAGCAGTCGAAGACATCGGGACAACGTC.

The chain couples TRBV5-4 to TRBJ2-7, with a weak D call TRBD1 (5 bases). V lost 0 bases and J lost 0, with 10 bases in between. Germline CDR1 is SGHNT and CDR2 is YYREEE (reference sequence). This CDR3 is 15 amino acids long. CDR3 DNA: TGTGCCAGCAGCTTGGGGCAGGGAAGCTCCTACGAGCAGTACTTC. Amino acid sequence: CASSLGQGSSYEQYF. Supplemented by reference TRBV5-4 and TRBJ2-7, the full variable domain reads ETGVTQSPTHLIKTRGQQVTLRCSSQSGHNTVSWYQQALGQGPQFIFQYYREEENGRGNFPPRFSGLQFPNYSSELNVNALELDDSALYLCASSLGQGSSYEQYFGPGTRLTVT.

The rearrangement links TRBV9 to TRBJ1-5; D not resolved. This CDR3 is 13 amino acids long. Deletions cut 2 bases from V and 4 bases from J, with 7 bases between. Germline CDR1 SGDLS, CDR2 YYNGEE. This CDR3 reads CASSVSVNQPQHF. The CDR3 DNA reads as TGTGCCAGCAGCGTGTCAGTAAATCAGCCCCAGCATTTT. The variable domain in full, with the rest retrieved from reference TRBV9 and TRBJ1-5, is DSGVTQTPKHLITATGQRVTLRCSPRSGDLSVYWYQQSLDQGLQFLIQYYNGEERAKGNILERFSAQQFPDLHSELNLSSLELGDSALYFCASSVSVNQPQHFGDGTRLSIL.

The chain couples TRBV27 to TRBJ2-1; D possibly corresponds to TRBD2 (6 bases). The germline V gene has CDR1 MNHEY and CDR2 SMNVEV (reference sequence). Trimming took off 0 bases at V and 6 bases at J, with 12 bases between the two ends. The CDR3 runs to 15 residues. CDR3 region: CASSLSRRGGNEQFF. The CDR3 nucleotides read TGTGCCAGCAGTTTATCGCGGCGGGGAGGCAATGAGCAGTTCTTC.

This clone was seen a few times. This chain joins TRBV19 and TRBJ2-1, with D unclear. Per germline, CDR1 LNHDA and CDR2 SQIVND (reference sequence). The CDR3 sequence is 12 residues long. The germline V and J ends were trimmed by 5 bases and 6 bases, with 8 bases remaining between them. The CDR3 coding sequence is TGTGCCAGTAGTTGGGCCCTCAATGAGCAGTTCTTC. Protein: CASSWALNEQFF.

The chain uses TRBV27 and TRBJ2-7, with 8 bases identical to TRBD2. Germline CDR1 and CDR2: MNHEY and SMNVEV (reference sequence). Trimming removed 6 bases from V and 3 bases from J; junction bases left unmatched: 7. The CDR3 is 14 amino acids. The CDR3 sequence is CASSRGLGVYEQYV. Written as DNA, the CDR3 is TGTGCCAGCAGCCGGGGACTAGGGGTCTACGAGCAGTACGTC.

This chain uses TRBV30 with TRBJ1-1; possibly TRBD1 for D (6 bases). Germline V CDR1 and CDR2: GTSNPN, SVGIG (reference sequence). The CDR3 is made up of 14 amino acids. Between the trimmed V and J ends, which lost 1 base and 1 base, there was a span of 10 bases. In nucleotides, the CDR3 is TGTGCCTGGAGTGCCGAACAGGGGAACACTGAAGCTTTCTTT. Translation: CAWSAEQGNTEAFF. Filled out from reference TRBV30 and TRBJ1-1, the complete variable domain reads SQTIHQWPATLVQPVGSPLSLECTVEGTSNPNLYWYRQAAGRGLQLLFYSVGIGQISSEVPQNLSASRPQDRQFILSSKKLLLSDSGFYLCAWSAEQGNTEAFFGQGTRLTVV.

The chain combines TRBV28 with TRBJ1-5, with 8 bases that match TRBD1. Germline V lookup: CDR1 MDHEN, CDR2 SYDVKM. This CDR3 is 17 amino acids long. J was trimmed by 0 bases and V by 3 bases; bases with no gene match: 7. The CDR3: CASSFDAGGYSNQPQHF. DNA for the CDR3: TGTGCCAGCAGTTTTGATGCAGGGGGCTATAGCAATCAGCCCCAGCATTTT. Variable domain in full (rest from reference TRBV28 and TRBJ1-5): DVKVTQSSRYLVKRTGEKVFLECVQDMDHENMFWYRQDPGLGLRLIYFSYDVKMKEKGDIPEGYSVSREKKERFSLILESASTNQTSMYLCASSFDAGGYSNQPQHFGDGTRLSIL.

J is TRBJ1-3 and V is TRBV5-5, with D perhaps TRBD1 (5 bases). Germline loops: CDR1 SGHKS, CDR2 YYEKEE (reference sequence). This CDR3 is 16 amino acids long. Trimming cost V 2 bases and J 4 bases, with 16 bases left between them. The CDR3: CASSFLVPGSGNTIYF. CDR3 bases: TGTGCCAGCAGCTTTTTGGTCCCAGGGTCAGGAAACACCATATATTTT.

This clone was counted a few times. V and J are TRBV28 and TRBJ1-2; 11 bases fit TRBD1. J lost 3 bases, V lost 5 bases, and 8 bases had no gene match. Germline lookup yields CDR1 MDHEN and CDR2 SYDVKM. The CDR3 sequence is 16 residues long. Here the CDR3 reads CASSPMGTGGDYGYTF. CDR3 coding DNA: TGTGCCAGCAGTCCAATGGGGACAGGGGGTGACTATGGCTACACCTTC.

This sequence joins TRBV6-5 and TRBJ1-1; D is ambiguous. The CDR3 spans 12 residues. V was trimmed by 5 bases and J by 4 bases, leaving 8 bases between them. Germline V gives CDR1 MNHEY, CDR2 SVGAGI. The CDR3 coding sequence is TGTGCCAGCAGTAACCCTATCACTGAAGCTTTCTTT. Translating gives CASSNPITEAFF.